This TCR beta chain came from a study of T-cell reconstitution after alpha-beta-depleted transplantation in children. Germline assignment: CDR1 SGHAT and CDR2 FQNNGV. The J segment lost 3 bases and the V segment lost 2 bases, leaving 9 bases of the junction unmatched. The CDR3 covers 18 residues. This clonotype has just a few counts. The target antigen is unknown. Study-level findings and limits: As was reported, about two months after transplant, alpha-beta T cells came from several hundred expanded graft clones. Some patients' high day-60 TCRbeta diversity was traced to surviving recipient T cells and thymic progenitors.

The TCRbeta library was prepared with unique molecular identifiers. TCRdb processed the PCR reads anew with MiXCR; each CDR3 protein has one entry. In the table there are more than 85,000 distinct CDR3 sequences, 7.5% to 9% of which are singletons. The sequence derives from a boy younger than 10 with acute lymphoblastic leukemia, due to receive a stem cell transplant. The chain joins TRBV11-2 to TRBJ2-4; 11 nucleotides match TRBD2. The input for sequencing was PBMCs, taken before TCRalphabeta/CD19-depleted stem cell transplant. The CDR3 coding sequence is TGTGCCAGCAGCTTACTAGCGGGGGGCGGTGGAGTCAAAAACATTCAGTACTTC. Amino acids: CASSLLAGGGGVKNIQYF.